The sample holds many counts of the clone carrying this T cell receptor beta chain. The CDR3 length is 17 residues. With V trimmed by 1 base and J by 1 base, 7 bases remained unmatched. Germline assignment: CDR1 SGDLS and CDR2 YYNGEE. The data originate from a study of read filtering for tumor transcriptome and immune sequencing. From around 440 ng of RNA, a library with molecular barcoded alpha/delta and beta/gamma adaptors was made. TCRdb ran MiXCR on the reads and lists one entry per CDR3 protein. Here the sample spans about 130,000 distinct CDR3 sequences, roughly an eighth being singletons. The rearrangement links TRBV9 to TRBJ2-3; 9 bases are a match to TRBD2. The source material was a population of CD138-negative cells sorted from bone marrow. The source is a donor aged 40 or older with multiple myeloma. The CDR3 nucleotides read TGTGCCAGCAGCGTATGGTCCCGGACTAGCGGCACAGATACGCAGTATTTT. It encodes CASSVWSRTSGTDTQYF.